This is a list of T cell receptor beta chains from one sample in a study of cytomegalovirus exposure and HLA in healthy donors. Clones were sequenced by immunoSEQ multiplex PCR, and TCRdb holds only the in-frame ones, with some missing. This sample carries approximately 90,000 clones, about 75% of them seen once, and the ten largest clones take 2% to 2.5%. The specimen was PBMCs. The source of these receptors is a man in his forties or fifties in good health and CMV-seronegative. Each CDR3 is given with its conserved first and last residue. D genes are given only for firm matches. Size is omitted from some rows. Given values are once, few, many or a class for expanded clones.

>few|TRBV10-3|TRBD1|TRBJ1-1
TGTGCCAGTACAGGGGGGAACACTGAAGCTTTCTTT
CASTGGNTEAFF
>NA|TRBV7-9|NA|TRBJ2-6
TGTGCCTTAGGGGCCAACGTCCTGACTTTC
CALGANVLTF
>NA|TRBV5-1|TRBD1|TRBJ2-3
TGCGCCAGCAGCTTGTATCGACAGGGAACAGATACGCAGTATTTT
CASSLYRQGTDTQYF
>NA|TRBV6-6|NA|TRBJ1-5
TGTGCCAGCAGTCCGCCAGGGGTGAGCAATCAGCCCCAGCATTTT
CASSPPGVSNQPQHF
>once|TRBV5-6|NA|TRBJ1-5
TGTGCCAGCAGCCCCCCCAGGAGATCCCCGGAGGATCAGCCCCAGCATTTT
CASSPPRRSPEDQPQHF
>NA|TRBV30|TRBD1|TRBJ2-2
TGTGCCCTCAACAGGGGGCGAACCGGGGAGCTGTTTTTT
CALNRGRTGELFF
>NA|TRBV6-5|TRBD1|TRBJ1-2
TGTGCCAGCAGTCCCACAGGGGGGGTCGGCTACACCTTC
CASSPTGGVGYTF
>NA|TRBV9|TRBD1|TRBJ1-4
TGTGCCAGCAGCGGGGACAGGTCCTCTAATGAAAAACTGTTTTTT
CASSGDRSSNEKLFF
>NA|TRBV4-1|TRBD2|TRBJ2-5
TGCGCCAGCAGCCAAGCTAGCGGCCTCATAGAGACCCAGTACTTC
CASSQASGLIETQYF
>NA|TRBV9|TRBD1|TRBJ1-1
TGTGCCAGCAGCGGCTCGACAGGGGGCACTGAAGCTTTCTTT
CASSGSTGGTEAFF
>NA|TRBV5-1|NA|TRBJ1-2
TGCGCCAGCAGCATGGAAGGGGACAATGGCTACACCTTC
CASSMEGDNGYTF
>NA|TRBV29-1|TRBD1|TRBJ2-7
TGCAGCGCCGGACAGGGTGACGACGAGCAGTACTTC
CSAGQGDDEQYF
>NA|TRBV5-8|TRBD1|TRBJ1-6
TGTGCCAGCAGCGTGGGACAGGGCAAGCCTAACTATAATTCACCCCTCCACTTT
CASSVGQGKPNYNSPLHF
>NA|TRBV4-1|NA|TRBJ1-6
TGCGCCAGCAGCCAAGATGGAGGGGACCGTTCTTCACCCCTCCACTTT
CASSQDGGDRSSPLHF
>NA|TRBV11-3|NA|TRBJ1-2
TGTGCCAGCAGCACTAGAGGCCCATCCTATGGCTACACCTTC
CASSTRGPSYGYTF
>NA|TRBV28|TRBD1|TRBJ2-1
TGTGCCAGCAGTTATGGACAGGGCGATTACAATGAGCAGTTCTTC
CASSYGQGDYNEQFF
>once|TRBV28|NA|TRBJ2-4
TGTGCCAGCACCCGGGCTGAGGGCATTCAGTACTTC
CASTRAEGIQYF
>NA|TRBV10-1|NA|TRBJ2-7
TGCGCCAGCAGTGAGTCTCTAGGAGGCGAGCAGTACTTC
CASSESLGGEQYF
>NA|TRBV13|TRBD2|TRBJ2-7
TGTGCCAGCAGCCCGTACAAGCGGGAGGTCCCCGAGCAGTACTTC
CASSPYKREVPEQYF
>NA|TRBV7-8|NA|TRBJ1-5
TGTGCCAGCAGTTCCCGGAGTGAGCATCAGCCCCAGCATTTT
CASSSRSEHQPQHF
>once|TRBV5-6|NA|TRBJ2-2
TGTGCCAGCAGCATACTAGACGCCGGGGAGCTGTTTTTT
CASSILDAGELFF
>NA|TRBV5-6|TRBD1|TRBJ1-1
TGTGCCAGCAGCTTGGATTACGACAGGGGGAACACTGAAGCTTTCTTT
CASSLDYDRGNTEAFF
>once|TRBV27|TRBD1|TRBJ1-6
TGTGCCAGCGGACCGACAGGGCTTAATTCACCCCTCCACTTT
CASGPTGLNSPLHF
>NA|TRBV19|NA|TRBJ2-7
TGTGCCAGTAGTGACCCGGGATACTACGAGCAGTACTTC
CASSDPGYYEQYF
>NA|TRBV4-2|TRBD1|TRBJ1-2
TGTGCCAGCAGCCAAGATTTCCCAGGGGGGTCCTATGGCTACACCTTC
CASSQDFPGGSYGYTF
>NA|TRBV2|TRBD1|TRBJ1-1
TGTGCCACGCAGGGGGGTAACACTGAAGCTTTCTTT
CATQGGNTEAFF
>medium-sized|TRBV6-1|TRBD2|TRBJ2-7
TGTGCCAGCAGTGAAGGGACTAGCGGCTCCTACGAGCAGTACTTC
CASSEGTSGSYEQYF